These T cell receptor beta chains were read from a single sample in a study of blood T cell repertoires in COVID-19. TCRdb keeps only in-frame clones here, not all; method: immunoSEQ multiplex PCR. Altogether about 140,000 clones are present, around 81% being singletons, with the ten largest covering about 7.5%. Material: peripheral blood. These receptors were collected from a human donor in a cohort sampled during active COVID-19. Each CDR3 is given with its conserved first and last residue. D genes are given only for firm matches. Size is omitted from some rows. Given values are once, few, many or a class for expanded clones.

d_call	v_call	j_call	clone_size	cdr3_length	cdr3_nt	cdr3_aa
TRBD2	TRBV6-5	TRBJ2-7	NA	14	TGTGCCAGCACTTCAGCGGGAGGGCTTTTCGAGCAGTACTTC	CASTSAGGLFEQYF
NA	TRBV2	TRBJ2-7	NA	16	TGTGCCAGCAGTGAGCCGACCCTTGGACAAGACTACGAGCAGTACTTC	CASSEPTLGQDYEQYF
NA	TRBV28	TRBJ2-5	NA	14	TGTGCCAGCGGCGGGACAGCCGTCCAAGAGACCCAGTACTTC	CASGGTAVQETQYF
TRBD1	TRBV4-1	TRBJ2-7	NA	16	TGCGCCAGCAGCCCGGGACAGGGGCCGGGGTCCTACGAGCAGTACTTC	CASSPGQGPGSYEQYF
TRBD1	TRBV19	TRBJ2-7	NA	14	TGTGCCAGTAGTCCGGGGACAGCCTCCTACGAGCAGTACTTC	CASSPGTASYEQYF
NA	TRBV7-2	TRBJ1-1	NA	13	TGTGCCAGCAGCAGGTCCGGGGACACTGAAGCTTTCTTT	CASSRSGDTEAFF
TRBD1	TRBV5-1	TRBJ1-4	NA	17	TGCGCCAGCAGCGTAAACCCGACAGGGCCACTGGATGAAAAACTGTTTTTT	CASSVNPTGPLDEKLFF
NA	TRBV7-3	TRBJ2-2	NA	14	TGTGCCAGCAGCTTAAGCAGGGTTGGCGGGGAGCTGTTTTTT	CASSLSRVGGELFF
NA	TRBV25-1	TRBJ1-2	NA	13	TGTGCCAGCAGTGAATATCAGGGAAGTGGCTACACCTTC	CASSEYQGSGYTF
NA	TRBV7-9	TRBJ2-5	once	15	TGTGCCAGCAGCTTAGATTGGAGGGACGGGGAGACCCAGTACTTC	CASSLDWRDGETQYF
TRBD2	TRBV4-1	TRBJ2-7	NA	21	TGCGCCAGCAGCCCAAAGCTTGTTCGAGCTAGCGGGAGGCCCCTCACCTACGAGCAGTACTTC	CASSPKLVRASGRPLTYEQYF
NA	TRBV5-6	TRBJ2-2	NA	16	TGTGCCAGCAGCTTGTTCGTGCGGGACGAAACCGGGGAGCTGTTTTTT	CASSLFVRDETGELFF
NA	TRBV5-1	TRBJ2-2	few	17	TGCGCCAGCATCACGGACCCCACCCGGAGGGTCACCGGGGAGCTGTTTTTT	CASITDPTRRVTGELFF
NA	TRBV29-1	TRBJ2-3	NA	13	TGCAGCGTTGCCGGGACTGTGACAGATACGCAGTATTTT	CSVAGTVTDTQYF
TRBD2	TRBV18	TRBJ2-7	NA	19	TGTGCCAGCTCACCTACCACCAGGCGACTAGCGGAATTATCCTACGAGCAGTACTTC	CASSPTTRRLAELSYEQYF
TRBD1	TRBV6-2/TRBV6-3	TRBJ1-4	NA	22	TGTGCCAGCAGCCGACTAAAAATCTCGGGACAGAGCCCCTTCATGACTAATGAAAAACTGTTTTTT	CASSRLKISGQSPFMTNEKLFF
TRBD2	TRBV5-1	TRBJ2-3	NA	15	TGCGCCAGCAGCTTGACGACTAGCGGCACAGATACGCAGTATTTT	CASSLTTSGTDTQYF
NA	TRBV28	TRBJ2-7	NA	13	TGTGCCAGCAGTGTCGGGACTTACTACGAGCAGTACTTC	CASSVGTYYEQYF
TRBD1	TRBV4-3	TRBJ1-4	NA	14	TGCGCCAGCAGCAGGACAGGAGGGAATGAAAAACTGTTTTTT	CASSRTGGNEKLFF
TRBD1	TRBV19	TRBJ2-7	NA	15	TGTGCCAGTAGTATCGGACAGGGGGCAAGCTACGAGCAGTACTTC	CASSIGQGASYEQYF
NA	TRBV5-4	TRBJ2-5	NA	15	TGTGCCAGCAGCGCGCGACCCGGGACAAAGGAGACCCAGTACTTC	CASSARPGTKETQYF
NA	TRBV9	TRBJ1-5	NA	15	TGTGCCAGCAGCGTAGACGTCAGGGCCAATCAGCCCCAGCATTTT	CASSVDVRANQPQHF
TRBD1	TRBV18	TRBJ2-7	NA	16	TGTGCCAGCTCACCACCGGCGGGGACAGGCAATGACGAGCAGTACTTC	CASSPPAGTGNDEQYF
TRBD2	TRBV27	TRBJ2-7	NA	12	TGTGCCAGCAGTTTAGGGGGGGACGAGCAGTACTTC	CASSLGGDEQYF
NA	TRBV4-2	TRBJ1-3	NA	14	TGTGCCAGCAGCCAAGTTTTCAGGGGAAACACCATATATTTT	CASSQVFRGNTIYF
NA	TRBV2	TRBJ2-1	NA	12	TGTGCCAGCAGTCTTAATGGCAGATCCCCCGTCTTC	CASSLNGRSPVF
TRBD2	TRBV19	TRBJ2-7	NA	14	TGTGCCAGCAGGGAGGGTTTCGACTCCTACGAGCAGTACTTC	CASREGFDSYEQYF
TRBD2	TRBV14	TRBJ2-2	NA	16	TGTGCCAGCAGCCAAGGACTAGCGACTCTGGGCGTGGAGCTGTTTTTT	CASSQGLATLGVELFF
NA	TRBV7-8	TRBJ1-2	NA	15	TGTGCCAGCAGCTTATTGGCAGGGGCGGGCTATGGCTACACCTTC	CASSLLAGAGYGYTF
NA	TRBV6-5	TRBJ1-1	NA	14	TGTGCCAGCAGTTACCTCGGAGGGAACACTGAAGCTTTCTTT	CASSYLGGNTEAFF
TRBD2	TRBV29-1	TRBJ2-7	NA	12	TGCAGCGTTCGGACTAGTTTTTACGAGCAGTACTTC	CSVRTSFYEQYF
NA	TRBV21-1	TRBJ1-5	NA	13	TGTGCCAGCACAGGGGCGGGCAATCAGCCCCAGCATTTT	CASTGAGNQPQHF
TRBD2	TRBV19	TRBJ2-7	NA	14	TGTGCCAGTAGCCTGACTAGCGCAACCTACGAGCAGTACTTC	CASSLTSATYEQYF
NA	TRBV19	TRBJ1-5	NA	14	TGTGCCAGTAGGGATAACAGGTACAATCAGCCCCAGCATTTT	CASRDNRYNQPQHF
NA	TRBV27	TRBJ2-2	few	12	TGTGCCAGCAGTTCAAACACCGGGGAGCTGTTTTTT	CASSSNTGELFF
NA	TRBV11-2	TRBJ2-1	NA	16	TGTGCCAGCAGCTACCGACAACCGGGGATATACAATGAGCAGTTCTTC	CASSYRQPGIYNEQFF
NA	TRBV28	TRBJ2-1	NA	15	TGTGCCAGCACGGGAACGCCGGGCTCCTACAATGAGCAGTTCTTC	CASTGTPGSYNEQFF
TRBD2	TRBV27	TRBJ2-3	NA	16	TGTGCCAGCAGTTTGGGAAGCGGGAGAGGGGCAGATACGCAGTATTTT	CASSLGSGRGADTQYF
NA	TRBV6-5	TRBJ1-3	once	15	TGTGCCAGCAGTTACTCGAGCGGGGCTGGAAACACCATATATTTT	CASSYSSGAGNTIYF
TRBD1	TRBV28	TRBJ2-7	NA	15	TGTGCCAGCAGTACTCCGTCGCAGGGGGCCCACGAGCAGTACTTC	CASSTPSQGAHEQYF
NA	TRBV7-9	TRBJ2-3	NA	13	TGTGCCAGCGGAAGACAGAGCACAGATACGCAGTATTTT	CASGRQSTDTQYF
NA	TRBV11-3	TRBJ1-6	NA	16	TGTGCCAACTACCTAACGGGGGGCTCGTTTAATTCACCCCTCCACTTT	CANYLTGGSFNSPLHF
TRBD2	TRBV6-2/TRBV6-3	TRBJ2-7	NA	19	TGTGCCAGCAGTTATCCCGGGACAGACAGGACTAGCGGGAGCTACGAGCAGTACTTC	CASSYPGTDRTSGSYEQYF
TRBD2	TRBV5-4	TRBJ2-7	once	16	TGTGCCAGCAGCCGCGGACTAGCGGACACCTCCTACGAGCAGTACTTC	CASSRGLADTSYEQYF